The 31 T cell receptor beta chains below were found in one sample sequenced in a study of blood T cells in healthy people across ages. Sample-barcoded 5' priming and a J-beta primer mix drove a second PCR of roughly 6 to 12 cycles. Each CDR3 protein gets one entry after TCRdb re-called the 5' RACE reads with MiXCR. The data contain about 570,000 distinct CDR3 sequences, about 25% of them singletons. This same sample was also taken into another study, of T cells of mothers and their children.

Sequenced input: blood. All receptors come from a boy aged 2 to 10 in good health.

In this sample, this clonotype turned up a few times. This chain connects TRBV19 to TRBJ2-3; 9 bases are shared with TRBD2. CDR3 length: 16 amino acids. From germline, CDR1 is LNHDA and CDR2 SQIVND (reference sequence). The V segment lost 4 bases and the J segment 1 base; nucleotides outside the gene matches: 6. Here the CDR3 DNA reads TGTGCCAGTAGTAGCGGGGGGGCCACCTGCACAGATACGCAGTATTTT. This translates into CASSSGGATCTDTQYF.

This clonotype has just a few counts. The chain couples TRBV12-5 to TRBJ1-1, with TRBD1 identical over 9 bases. V trimming: 3 bases; J trimming: 2 bases; junction bases outside the gene matches: 10. The CDR3 totals 17 residues. The germline CDR1 and CDR2 sequences are LGHNT and FRNRAP. The CDR3 DNA reads as TGTGCTAGTGGTTTCCCGGGACAGGGAATAAGTAACACTGAAGCTTTCTTT. Amino acids: CASGFPGQGISNTEAFF.

CDR3 in amino acids: CASSYLRGPSRDTQYF. In DNA, the CDR3 is TGTGCCAGCAGTTACTTGAGGGGGCCATCCCGAGATACGCAGTATTTT. The chain has TRBV6-2 or TRBV6-3 and TRBJ2-3; 7 bases line up with TRBD1. Trimming cost V 1 base and J 5 bases; bases outside gene matches: 9. In germline, CDR1 is MNHEY, CDR2 SVGEGT. The CDR3 runs to 16 residues.

This clonotype was recorded a few times. This chain joins TRBV12-3 or TRBV12-4 and TRBJ2-5; 9 positions match TRBD1. TRBJ2-7 matches the DNA end more closely, so the J call is doubtful. There are 14 residues in the CDR3. The CDR3 nucleotides read TGTGCCAGCAGTTTTCTACAGGGGGCTAACGAGCAGTACTTC. Translating gives CASSFLQGANEQYF.

The chain carries TRBV20-1 and TRBJ2-5, with 9 positions matching TRBD2. Gene TRBJ2-1 matches the end of the DNA better, so the J call may be wrong. The CDR3 totals 15 residues. Per germline, CDR1 DFQATT and CDR2 SNEGSKA (reference sequence). The CDR3 spells CSASSSGALYNEQFF. The DNA of the CDR3 is TGCAGTGCTAGCTCTAGCGGGGCCTTATACAATGAGCAGTTCTTC.

This clonotype was detected only a few times. V and J are TRBV29-1 and TRBJ2-5; 7 bases agree with TRBD2. TRBJ2-1 explains the end of the DNA better; the J call may be wrong. This CDR3 comprises 13 residues. Germline V lookup: CDR1 SQVTM, CDR2 ANQGSEA. CDR3 bases: TGCAGCGTTGAAGGGGTACTAGCGTATGAGCAGTTCTTC. It is translated as CSVEGVLAYEQFF.

V is TRBV15 and J is TRBJ2-7, with D possibly being TRBD2 (5 bases). Looked up from germline, CDR1 is LNHNV and CDR2 is YYDKDF (reference sequence). The CDR3 has 18 amino acids. V lost 0 bases, J lost 6 bases, and 24 bases lay in between. DNA for the CDR3: TGTGCCACCAGCAGAGATTGGCCGGCGGGCCTAAAGCTCAGCGAGCAGTACTTC. Translating it yields CATSRDWPAGLKLSEQYF.

This clonotype was observed a few times. This chain connects TRBV12-3 or TRBV12-4 to TRBJ1-1; no reliable D call. V was trimmed by 3 bases and J by 0 bases, leaving 8 bases between them. The length of the CDR3 is 14 residues. In nucleotides, the CDR3 is TGTGCCAGCAGTTTGAACAGAATGAACACTGAAGCTTTCTTT. This encodes CASSLNRMNTEAFF.

The rearrangement uses TRBV6-5 and TRBJ2-2, with a possible D match to TRBD2 (5 bases). V gave up 6 bases and J gave up 7 bases, with 15 bases separating them. Germline CDR1 and CDR2: MNHEY and SVGAGI. The CDR3 is 14 amino acids. CDR3 in amino acids: CASSKLVYSGELFF. The CDR3 DNA follows: TGTGCCAGCAGCAAACTAGTTTATAGCGGGGAGCTGTTTTTT.

J is TRBJ1-4 and V is TRBV12-3 or TRBV12-4; tentative D call: TRBD1 (6 bases). The CDR3 contains 13 residues. Trimming cost V 6 bases and J 6 bases, with 11 bases left between them. The CDR3 loop is CASSLQGDEKLFF. DNA for the CDR3: TGTGCCAGCAGCCTACAGGGTGATGAAAAACTGTTTTTT.

The chain has TRBV7-3 and TRBJ2-5; D gene uncertain. Near its end, the DNA agrees better with TRBJ2-7, so the J call may be wrong. This CDR3 has 13 residues. Germline lookup yields CDR1 SGHTA and CDR2 FQGTGA. The DNA of the CDR3 is TGTGCCAGCAGCTTAACCCCCCCCCACGAGCAGTACTTC. Its translation is CASSLTPPHEQYF.

V is TRBV4-2 and J is TRBJ2-2; 7 positions match TRBD1. Germline CDR1 reads LGHNA; CDR2 reads YNFKEQ. The CDR3 extends over 15 amino acids. The V and J ends lost 6 bases and 2 bases, in that order; junction bases with no gene match: 6. CDR3 in amino acids: CASRTGLENTGELFF. The CDR3 region has the DNA TGTGCCAGCAGGACAGGGTTGGAAAACACCGGGGAGCTGTTTTTT.

This clonotype was seen only a few times. This chain links TRBV11-2 with TRBJ2-3, with D unresolved. The CDR3 spans 13 residues. V lost 5 bases to trimming and J lost 6 bases, with 12 bases between them. The germline V gene encodes CDR1 SGHAT and CDR2 FQNNGV. In nucleotides, the CDR3 is TGTGCCAGCAGCACCTCGTTAAGGGATACGCAGTATTTT. This sequence encodes CASSTSLRDTQYF. Drawing the rest from reference TRBV11-2 and TRBJ2-3, the complete variable domain is EAGVAQSPRYKIIEKRQSVAFWCNPISGHATLYWYQQILGQGPKLLIQFQNNGVVDDSQLPKDRFSAERLKGVDSTLKIQPAKLEDSAVYLCASSTSLRDTQYFGPGTRLTVL.

In this sample, this clonotype turned up a few times. At one end, the junction sequence differs from germline, possibly due to a read error. The rearrangement uses TRBV30 and TRBJ1-1; D gene ambiguous. Germline V gene lookup returns CDR1 GTSNPN and CDR2 SVGIG (reference sequence). The CDR3 has 10 residues. CDR3 nucleotide sequence: TGTGCCTGCGTTACATGGGGAGCTTCCTTT. Amino acid sequence: CACVTWGASF.

This clonotype has a handful of counts. This chain uses TRBV7-9 with TRBJ1-4; possible D gene TRBD1, 5 bases. CDR1 and CDR2 (germline): SEHNR, FQNEAQ (reference sequence). CDR3 size: 15 residues. V dropped 0 bases and J dropped 0 bases, with 5 bases sitting between them. CDR3 DNA sequence: TGTGCCAGCAGCTTAGCGGGGGCAACTAATGAAAAACTGTTTTTT. This codes for CASSLAGATNEKLFF.

The chain couples TRBV2 to TRBJ2-2; a possible D gene is TRBD1 (6 bases). CDR1 is SNHLY, CDR2 FYNNEI, per germline. V was cut by 9 bases and J by 1 base, with 9 bases left in between. CDR3 length equals 13 residues. The chain's CDR3 is CARGGQNTGELFF. Here the CDR3 DNA reads TGTGCCAGAGGGGGACAGAACACCGGGGAGCTGTTTTTT.

This clonotype was seen many times. The V and J genes are TRBV14 and TRBJ2-5; 7 bases are shared with TRBD2. The CDR3 covers 12 residues. Per germline, CDR1 SGHDN and CDR2 FVKESK. The V segment lost 2 bases and the J segment 11 bases; nucleotides outside the gene matches: 5. The CDR3 bases are TGTGCCAGCAGCCAACCGGGACTATCACAGTACTTC. Encoded protein: CASSQPGLSQYF.

The chain employs TRBV3-1 and TRBJ2-7, with TRBD1 identical over 7 bases. Germline V CDR1 and CDR2: LGHDT, YNNKEL (reference sequence). With 6 bases clipped from V and 0 bases from J, the junction kept 8 bases outside the gene matches. This CDR3 spans 15 amino acids. This CDR3 reads CASRGTGATSYEQYF. The CDR3 DNA is TGTGCCAGCAGGGGAACAGGGGCTACCTCCTACGAGCAGTACTTC.

The chain joins TRBV7-2 to TRBJ2-3; D possibly corresponds to TRBD2 (6 bases). V lost 7 bases to trimming and J lost 6 bases, with 17 bases between them. The CDR3 runs 14 residues. Germline CDR1 reads SGHTA; CDR2 reads FQGNSA. CDR3: CASMSPSAGDTQYF. The DNA of the CDR3 is TGTGCCAGCATGAGCCCTAGCGCGGGTGATACGCAGTATTTT.

This chain joins TRBV3-1 and TRBJ2-7; the D gene is possibly TRBD2 (5 bases). CDR1 is LGHDT, CDR2 YNNKEL, per germline (reference sequence). Trimming removed 1 base at V and 7 bases at J, with 11 bases between. CDR3 length: 13 amino acids. The CDR3 nucleotides read TGTGCCAGCAGCCAAGGGACTGTCGGTGAGCAGTACTTC. Protein: CASSQGTVGEQYF.

This clonotype was observed a handful of times. The gene calls are TRBV20-1 and TRBJ2-7; 9 bases align to TRBD2. This CDR3 spans 16 amino acids. V dropped 5 bases and J dropped 3; count of bases not matched to a gene: 14. CDR1 is DFQATT and CDR2 is SNEGSKA in the germline V gene (reference sequence). The CDR3 bases are TGCAGTGCTCTAAAACCGACGGGACTAGCAAACTACGAGCAGTACTTC. Protein product: CSALKPTGLANYEQYF.

The genes are TRBV6-1 and TRBJ1-4; D not certain. V lost 4 bases, J lost 5 bases, and 11 bases lay in between. Per the germline V gene, CDR1 is MNHNS and CDR2 is SASEGT. The CDR3 covers 14 residues. For the CDR3, the DNA is TGTGCCAGCAGTGTCAAAGCCGGGAATGAAAAACTGTTTTTT. Protein: CASSVKAGNEKLFF.

This clonotype occurred a few times. V usage is TRBV5-1 and J usage is TRBJ2-2, with 9 bases lining up with TRBD1. Germline loops: CDR1 SGHRS, CDR2 YFSETQ. There are 14 residues in the CDR3. After removal of 4 bases from V and 4 bases from J, the junction contained 2 bases not matched to a gene. The CDR3 bases are TGCGCCAGCAGCGGACAGGGGTCCACCGGGGAGCTGTTTTTT. Translated, it gives CASSGQGSTGELFF.

The sample holds a few counts of this clonotype. The rearrangement links TRBV10-2 to TRBJ2-5, with D perhaps TRBD2 (6 bases). The DNA end lines up better with TRBJ2-1; the J call may be wrong. The CDR3 is made up of 13 amino acids. CDR1 and CDR2 (germline): WSHSY, SAAADI. CDR3 loop: CASSELGGNEQFF. The DNA of the CDR3 is TGCGCCAGCAGTGAGTTGGGAGGAAATGAGCAGTTCTTC.

The chain recombines TRBV11-2 with TRBJ2-7; possibly TRBD2 for D (6 bases). The germline V gene encodes CDR1 SGHAT and CDR2 FQNNGV. The V and J ends lost 3 bases and 3 bases respectively, with 12 bases between them. The CDR3 contains 14 residues. The CDR3 DNA sequence: TGTGCCAGCAGCTTTGGGGGTAGCGGCTACGAGCAGTACTTC. Amino acid sequence: CASSFGGSGYEQYF.

The chain joins TRBV6-5 to TRBJ2-7; TRBD2 aligns across 9 bases. Losses at the gene ends were 2 bases for V and 2 bases for J; bases not matched to a gene: 7. Germline V gene sequence: CDR1 MNHEY, CDR2 SVGAGI. There are 16 residues in the CDR3. The CDR3 DNA reads as TGTGCCAGCAGTTACGGGGCGGCGGGAGGGCCCTACGAGCAGTACTTC. Protein sequence: CASSYGAAGGPYEQYF.

The J gene is TRBJ2-3, the V gene TRBV29-1; possible D gene TRBD2, 5 bases. The CDR3 consists of 13 residues. The V and J ends lost 3 bases and 1 base respectively, with 8 bases between them. Per germline, CDR1 SQVTM and CDR2 ANQGSEA. The CDR3 reads CSVDWGGTDTQYF. The CDR3 DNA reads TGCAGCGTTGACTGGGGAGGCACAGATACGCAGTATTTT.

This clonotype was seen only a few times. V usage is TRBV5-5 and J usage is TRBJ1-1; no clear D. The germline V gene has CDR1 SGHKS and CDR2 YYEKEE (reference sequence). The V end lost 1 base, the J end lost 1 base, and 8 bases lay between the germline ends. The CDR3 has 14 residues. The DNA for the CDR3 is TGTGCCAGCAGCTTGCGGTTGGAGAACACTGAAGCTTTCTTT. Amino acids: CASSLRLENTEAFF.

This clonotype has more than one count but fewer than ten. The chain is built from TRBV30 and TRBJ2-7; D call uncertain. Trimming took 0 bases from V and 4 from J, leaving 7 bases between them. This CDR3 is 12 amino acids long. CDR1 is GTSNPN, CDR2 SVGIG, per germline (reference sequence). The CDR3 DNA sequence: TGTGCCTGGAGTGTCGACGGGTACGAGCAGTACTTC. This gives the protein CAWSVDGYEQYF.

The rearrangement links TRBV7-2 to TRBJ1-5, with no clear D. Germline loops: CDR1 SGHTA, CDR2 FQGNSA. The CDR3 contains 13 residues. The V and J ends lost 9 bases and 5 bases respectively, with 14 bases between them. As DNA, the CDR3 is TGTGCCAGTCCCCATAAAATGGATCAGCCCCAGCATTTT. Its translation: CASPHKMDQPQHF.

This clonotype was seen many times. This chain uses TRBV15 with TRBJ2-1; 12 bases agree with TRBD2. Germline CDR1 and CDR2: LNHNV and YYDKDF (reference sequence). Trimming removed 0 bases from V and 14 bases from J; junction bases left unmatched: 8. This CDR3 comprises 15 residues. CDR3 amino acids: CATSRDPSSGGVEFF. The CDR3 DNA sequence: TGTGCCACCAGCAGAGATCCGTCTAGCGGGGGGGTCGAGTTCTTC.